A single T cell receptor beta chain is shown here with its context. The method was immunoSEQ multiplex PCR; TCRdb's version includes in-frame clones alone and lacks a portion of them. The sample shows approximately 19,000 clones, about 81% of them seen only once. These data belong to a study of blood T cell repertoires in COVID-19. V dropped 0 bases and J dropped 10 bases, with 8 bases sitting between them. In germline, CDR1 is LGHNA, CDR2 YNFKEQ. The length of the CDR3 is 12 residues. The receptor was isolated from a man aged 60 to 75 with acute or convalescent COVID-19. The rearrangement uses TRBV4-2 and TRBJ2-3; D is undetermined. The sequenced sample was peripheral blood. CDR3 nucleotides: TGTGCCAGCAGCCAAGATAGAGCCGCGCAGTATTTT. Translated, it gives CASSQDRAAQYF.